This T cell receptor (beta chain) was sequenced during a study of blood T cell repertoires in COVID-19. The overall study: The United States, Italy and Spain supplied acute and convalescent COVID-19 samples. The cDNA or gDNA used as material had been derived from T cells, B-cell-depleted T cells, or PBMCs.

Followed over time, Seattle patients had been enrolled while infection was active. Original methodology: Estimated nucleated cell counts came from reference gene primer amplification. Some clones are missing from TCRdb's copy, which holds only in-frame ones; the method was immunoSEQ multiplex PCR. That table is the source of V, J and clone size, and D and trimming were worked out from the DNA. The sample records about 190,000 clones, about 85% being singletons. This CDR3 is 15 amino acids long. V lost 1 base and J 3 bases, leaving 10 bases between the germline ends. Germline V gives CDR1 LGHNA, CDR2 YNFKEQ.

The chain has TRBV4-2 and TRBJ1-3; possibly TRBD1 for D (5 bases). Sequenced material: peripheral blood. This sequence originates from an elderly man with COVID-19, enrolled during active disease. CDR3 sequence (DNA): TGTGCCAGCAGCCAAGCGTCAGGGATTGGAAACACCATATATTTT. Its translation: CASSQASGIGNTIYF.